This T cell receptor (beta chain) stems from a study of Ad26.COV2.S vaccination and SARS-CoV-2 variants. Sample treatment: around 19 received Ad26.COV2.S at low or high dose, single or two shots; 5 received placebo; per-sample allocation not given. Repertoires come from day 63 after the first vaccine or placebo injection. The vaccine delivered Wuhan-strain SARS-CoV-2 spike through an Ad26 vector. Per the germline V gene, CDR1 is SNHLY and CDR2 is FYNNEI. The CDR3 consists of 12 residues. With 6 bases removed from V and 5 bases from J, the gap between germline ends came to 10 bases. Worth noting for this clone: Its target is unknown.

Assay: immunoSEQ multiplex PCR; the TCRdb copy retains only in-frame clones and omits some. In the table there are some 300,000 clones, around 84% of which are singletons. Study-wide results and limits: Post-vaccination breadth of spike-specific CD8+ and CD4+ T cell responses was reportedly substantial. Using TCR breadth and depth analyses may have led to underestimated total T cell responses.

The chain recombines TRBV2 with TRBJ1-2; no clear D. This receptor was obtained from a person aged 18-65 years who received the Ad26.COV2.S COVID-19 vaccine or a placebo. The sequenced sample was peripheral blood, obtained in a trial of Ad26.COV2.S vaccine versus placebo. DNA for the CDR3: TGTGCCAGCAGAAGGAAGGGATATGGCTACACCTTC. Translating it yields CASRRKGYGYTF.